Listed here are 18 T cell receptor beta chains from one sample, sequenced in a study of blood T cell repertoires in COVID-19. Produced via immunoSEQ multiplex PCR; TCRdb's table is partial and in-frame only. The table lists fewer than 400,000 clones, about 85% of them singletons. Sequencing input: PBMCs or T cells enriched from blood (not recorded which). The receptors derive from a woman in her 30s who had been exposed to COVID-19.

The V and J genes are TRBV9 and TRBJ1-5; 7 nucleotides align to TRBD1. The V segment lost 3 bases and the J segment 0 bases; nucleotides outside the gene matches: 6. The CDR3 has 16 residues. Germline-derived CDR1 and CDR2 are SGDLS and YYNGEE. CDR3: CASSGDSSYSNQPQHF. As DNA, the CDR3 is TGTGCCAGCAGCGGGGACAGTAGCTATAGCAATCAGCCCCAGCATTTT.

The chain links TRBV7-9 to TRBJ1-6; 7 bases fit TRBD1. The length of the CDR3 is 15 residues. V dropped 5 bases and J dropped 9; count of bases not matched to a gene: 10. Germline CDR1 is SEHNR and CDR2 is FQNEAQ (reference sequence). The CDR3 loop is CASSPLTGSRSPLHF. DNA for the CDR3: TGTGCCAGCAGCCCCCTGACAGGGAGTCGTTCACCCCTCCACTTT.

There are a few counts of this clone. This sequence joins TRBV9 and TRBJ1-2, with TRBD1 matching 7 bases. This CDR3 region has 16 residues. In germline, CDR1 is SGDLS, CDR2 YYNGEE. The J segment lost 8 bases and the V segment lost 4 bases, leaving 17 bases of the junction unmatched. The CDR3 here is CASSFQREDRVRGYTF. As DNA, the CDR3 is TGTGCCAGCAGCTTCCAACGGGAAGACAGGGTGAGAGGCTACACCTTC.

The chain employs TRBV30 and TRBJ1-5; D remains ambiguous. The CDR3 runs to 13 residues. The germline V and J ends were trimmed by 0 bases and 3 bases, with 6 bases remaining between them. Germline CDR1 and CDR2: GTSNPN and SVGIG (reference sequence). CDR3 sequence: CAWSVSVNQPQHF. DNA for the CDR3: TGTGCCTGGAGTGTATCCGTCAATCAGCCCCAGCATTTT.

The chain links TRBV7-2 to TRBJ1-6, with D hard to call. There are 17 residues in the CDR3. Germline V lookup: CDR1 SGHTA, CDR2 FQGNSA. V gave up 1 base and J gave up 7 bases, with 17 bases separating them. CDR3 in amino acids: CASSLEQLNLLNSPLHF. The CDR3 DNA sequence: TGTGCCAGCAGCTTAGAACAGCTCAATCTTTTGAATTCACCCCTCCACTTT.

As DNA, the CDR3 is TGTGCCAGCAGTTTCAGGGGAATTGACTATGGCTACACCTTC. Amino acid sequence: CASSFRGIDYGYTF. This sequence joins TRBV28 and TRBJ1-2, with D perhaps TRBD1 (6 bases). V lost 3 bases and J lost 3, with 11 bases in between. Germline V gene lookup returns CDR1 MDHEN and CDR2 SYDVKM. This CDR3 has 14 amino acids.

The chain couples TRBV6-5 to TRBJ2-7; 12 bases are a match to TRBD1. Germline loops: CDR1 MNHEY, CDR2 SVGAGI. This CDR3 spans 13 amino acids. V lost 7 bases, J lost 7 bases, and 5 bases stayed unmatched. The CDR3: CASMGQGAREQYF. The CDR3 nucleotides are TGTGCCAGCATGGGACAGGGGGCGAGGGAGCAGTACTTC.

This clone was recorded once. The V and J genes are TRBV5-1 and TRBJ2-3, with TRBD2 identical over 8 bases. CDR1 and CDR2 (germline): SGHRS, YFSETQ. The CDR3 length is 16 residues. The J segment lost 3 bases and the V segment lost 0 bases, leaving 6 bases of the junction unmatched. In DNA, the CDR3 is TGCGCCAGCAGCTTGGGACTCCAGCGGGGGACAGATACGCAGTATTTT. This gives the protein CASSLGLQRGTDTQYF.

In its sample, this clone was seen a few times. The chain recombines TRBV4-2 with TRBJ1-5, with unresolved D. Per germline, CDR1 LGHNA and CDR2 YNFKEQ. CDR3 length: 13 amino acids. V was pared by 0 bases and J by 9 bases, with 9 bases between. The CDR3 here is CASSQDVTGPQHF. The CDR3 DNA reads TGTGCCAGCAGCCAAGATGTCACGGGGCCCCAGCATTTT.

The chain is built from TRBV7-8 and TRBJ2-7, with D maybe TRBD1 (5 bases). Trimming removed 2 bases from V and 6 bases from J, with 8 bases in between. Germline assignment: CDR1 SGHVS and CDR2 FQNEAQ. The CDR3 covers 12 residues. The CDR3 loop reads CASSLSTGEQYF. CDR3 DNA sequence: TGTGCCAGCAGCTTATCCACAGGCGAGCAGTACTTC.

V gene TRBV3-1 (or the pseudogene TRBV3-2) combines with J gene TRBJ2-5; weak D call: TRBD1 (5 bases). Germline assignment: CDR1 LGHDT and CDR2 YNNKEL (reference sequence). This CDR3 has 12 amino acids. The V end was cut by 3 bases, the J end by 11 bases, with 13 bases between. CDR3 sequence: CASSHFRRGQYF. For the CDR3, the DNA is TGTGCCAGCAGCCATTTTCGAAGGGGTCAGTACTTC.

This clone appeared once. The rearrangement uses TRBV7-3 and TRBJ2-7, with 9 bases identical to TRBD1. Trimming took 10 bases from V and 2 from J; bases not matched to a gene: 24. CDR1 is SGHTA, CDR2 FQGTGA, per germline. CDR3 size: 19 residues. The CDR3 bases are TGTGCCACCAATTCCCCGGGACAGGGTATTACTGGTACCCCCTACGAGCAGTACTTC. Its protein product is CATNSPGQGITGTPYEQYF.

The chain carries TRBV4-2 and TRBJ2-2; the D gene is possibly TRBD1 (6 bases). V was trimmed by 0 bases and J by 0 bases, leaving 14 bases between them. The CDR3 consists of 18 residues. The V gene's germline CDR1 is LGHNA and CDR2 YNFKEQ. The CDR3, as DNA: TGTGCCAGCAGCCAAGAAGGGGGAAGTGCTGCGAACACCGGGGAGCTGTTTTTT. This translates into CASSQEGGSAANTGELFF.

Here the CDR3 reads CASSQSRQGWYEQYF. CDR3 in DNA: TGCGCCAGCAGCCAATCCCGTCAGGGATGGTACGAGCAGTACTTC. The chain employs TRBV4-3 and TRBJ2-7; possibly TRBD1 for D (5 bases). The germline V and J ends were trimmed by 2 bases and 4 bases, with 15 bases remaining between them. The germline gives CDR1 LGHNA, CDR2 YSLEER. The CDR3 length is 15 residues.

This rearrangement joins TRBV2 to TRBJ2-7; TRBD1 might be the D (5 bases). Germline-derived CDR1 and CDR2 are SNHLY and FYNNEI. V lost 4 bases and J 1 base, leaving 17 bases between the germline ends. The CDR3 has 16 amino acids. CDR3 residues: CASSAVSTGFSYEQYF. CDR3 in DNA: TGTGCCAGCAGTGCCGTGTCTACAGGTTTTTCCTACGAGCAGTACTTC.

The sample holds one count of this clone. The chain has TRBV28 and TRBJ2-2, with TRBD1 as a possible D gene (5 bases). Germline CDR1 is MDHEN and CDR2 is SYDVKM. V shed 6 bases and J shed 1 base, with 9 bases lying between them. This CDR3 has 14 amino acids. The CDR3 bases are TGTGCCAGCAGGTCTCAGGGGAACACCGGGGAGCTGTTTTTT. It codes for CASRSQGNTGELFF.

The rearrangement links TRBV10-3 to TRBJ1-5, with D possibly TRBD1 on 6 matching bases. V gave up 2 bases and J gave up 3 bases, with 14 bases separating them. The germline gives CDR1 ENHRY, CDR2 SYGVKD. The CDR3 spans 16 residues. CDR3 DNA: TGTGCCATCAGTGAGGGGACATCTCGCAACAATCAGCCCCAGCATTTT. This translates into CAISEGTSRNNQPQHF.

This chain uses TRBV2 with TRBJ2-5, with 7 bases lining up with TRBD2. Germline V gene sequence: CDR1 SNHLY, CDR2 FYNNEI. This CDR3 is built from 15 residues. J lost 4 bases, V lost 2 bases, and 7 bases had no gene match. The CDR3 loop reads CASSERASGGETQYF. The DNA of the CDR3 is TGTGCCAGCAGTGAAAGGGCTAGCGGAGGAGAGACCCAGTACTTC.